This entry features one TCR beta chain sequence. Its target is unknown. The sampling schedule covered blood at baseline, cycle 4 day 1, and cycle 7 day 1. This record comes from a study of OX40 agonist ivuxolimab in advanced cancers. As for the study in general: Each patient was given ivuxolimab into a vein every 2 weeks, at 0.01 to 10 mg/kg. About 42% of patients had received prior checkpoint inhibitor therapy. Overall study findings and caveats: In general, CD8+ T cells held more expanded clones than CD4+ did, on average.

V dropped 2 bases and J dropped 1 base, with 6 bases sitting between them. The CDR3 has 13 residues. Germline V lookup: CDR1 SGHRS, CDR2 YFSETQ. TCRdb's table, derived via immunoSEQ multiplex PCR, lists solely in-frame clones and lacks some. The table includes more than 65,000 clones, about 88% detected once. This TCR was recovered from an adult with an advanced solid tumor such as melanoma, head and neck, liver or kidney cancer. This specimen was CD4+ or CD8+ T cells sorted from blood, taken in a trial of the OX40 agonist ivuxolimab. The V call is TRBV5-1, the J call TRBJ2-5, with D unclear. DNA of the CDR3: TGCGCCAGCAGCTTCAGCGTCCAAGAGACCCAGTACTTC. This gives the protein CASSFSVQETQYF.